A selection of T cell receptor beta chains follows, all from one sample in a study of cytotoxic CD8 clonotypes in ibrutinib-treated CLL. Method: immunoSEQ multiplex PCR; TCRdb's copy keeps in-frame clones and lacks some. The data show approximately 330,000 clones, roughly 79% seen once. The source was PBMCs, collected before ibrutinib treatment. Receptors originate from a human donor with chronic lymphocytic leukemia. The CDR3 runs from the conserved cysteine through the conserved F or W. The D gene is left open where the match is weak. Rows may omit the clone size; those that give it use once, few, many or a size class.

D gene,V gene,J gene,clone size,CDR3 DNA,CDR3 protein
TRBD1,TRBV27,TRBJ2-1,NA,TGTGCCAGCAGGTTATTAAGGGGGCTCCGCAATGAGCAGTTCTTC,CASRLLRGLRNEQFF
NA,TRBV6-6,TRBJ2-3,NA,TGTGCCAGCAGTTACTCGACAGAGGGGGATACGCAGTATTTT,CASSYSTEGDTQYF
TRBD2,TRBV18,TRBJ2-1,NA,TGTGCCAGCTCATCTAGCGGGAGTGGTCCCTACAATGAGCAGTTCTTC,CASSSSGSGPYNEQFF
NA,TRBV7-8,TRBJ2-7,once,TGTGCCAGCAGCGTGGGCGGCCCCTCCTACGAGCAGTACTTC,CASSVGGPSYEQYF
TRBD1,TRBV19,TRBJ2-7,once,TGTGCCAGTAGTATGGGGACAGGGTTCTACGAGCAGTACTTC,CASSMGTGFYEQYF
NA,TRBV30,TRBJ2-5,NA,TGTGCCTGGGCCCCTCCTTGGGGAGCCCAAGAGACCCAGTACTTC,CAWAPPWGAQETQYF
TRBD1,TRBV18,TRBJ2-7,NA,TGTGCCAGCTCATTAATTGGACAGGGGTCGTACGAGCAGTACTTC,CASSLIGQGSYEQYF
TRBD2,TRBV28,TRBJ2-3,NA,TGTGCCAGCAGTCTTAGCGGGAAGAAGGATACGCAGTATTTT,CASSLSGKKDTQYF
TRBD1,TRBV6-5,TRBJ2-7,NA,TGTGCCAGCAGACTCGAGAGGGGGCGCTACGAGCAGTACTTC,CASRLERGRYEQYF
TRBD1,TRBV19,TRBJ2-2,NA,TGTGCCAGTAGCTACACAGGGGCGGGTACCGGGGAGCTGTTTTTT,CASSYTGAGTGELFF
TRBD1,TRBV9,TRBJ2-5,NA,TGTGCCAGCAGCGTAGAAGGACAGGGGTACCAAGAGACCCAGTACTTC,CASSVEGQGYQETQYF
NA,TRBV4-3,TRBJ1-2,NA,TGCGCCAGCAGCCAAGAACTCCTTAGCGGCGGGGGCAGGATCGGTGGCTACACCTTC,CASSQELLSGGGRIGGYTF
TRBD2,TRBV4-2,TRBJ2-1,NA,TGTGCCAGCAGCTTCCGACTAGCGGGAGGACTAAATGAGCAGTTCTTC,CASSFRLAGGLNEQFF
NA,TRBV6-5,TRBJ1-5,once,TGTGCCAGCAGTCAAGGGACCTACAATCAGCCCCAGCATTTT,CASSQGTYNQPQHF
TRBD1,TRBV9,TRBJ2-2,NA,TGTGCCAGCAGCCCGGGGACAGGAGATACAACCGGGGAGCTGTTTTTT,CASSPGTGDTTGELFF
TRBD1,TRBV7-9,TRBJ1-1,NA,TGTGCCAGCAGCTTATTAGGGACAGCCAGGGAGGGAGCTTTCTTT,CASSLLGTAREGAFF
NA,TRBV9,TRBJ1-2,NA,TGTGCCAGCAGCGGTCCCAGGGCGACTAACTATGGCTACACCTTC,CASSGPRATNYGYTF
NA,TRBV20-1,TRBJ1-2,NA,TGCAGTGCTAGCGGTGGGCGTGGCTACACCTTC,CSASGGRGYTF
NA,TRBV5-4,TRBJ1-1,NA,TGTGCCAGCAGCTGGGACGGGAAAGAAAACACTGAAGCTTTCTTT,CASSWDGKENTEAFF
NA,TRBV30,TRBJ2-7,few,TGTGCCTGGAGTGTATGGGGGAACGGGCAGTACTTC,CAWSVWGNGQYF
TRBD1,TRBV5-6,TRBJ1-1,NA,TGTGCCAGCAGCTTGTACAGGGGAGGGGTCAAGAACACTGAAGCTTTCTTT,CASSLYRGGVKNTEAFF
NA,TRBV7-2,TRBJ2-4,NA,TGTGCCAGCAGCCAGCAAGGTGGACAGAGAAACATTCAGTACTTC,CASSQQGGQRNIQYF
TRBD1,TRBV25-1,TRBJ2-1,NA,TGTGCCAGCAGTGAAGCGACAGGGGTGTACAATGAGCAGTTCTTC,CASSEATGVYNEQFF
NA,TRBV4-1,TRBJ2-5,NA,TGCGCCAGCAGCCAAGTCTCTGGAGGCTCTAGTGAGACCCAGTACTTC,CASSQVSGGSSETQYF
NA,TRBV28,TRBJ1-2,NA,TGTGCCAGCAGTTTAGGGGGAGGTAACTATGGCTACACCTTC,CASSLGGGNYGYTF
NA,TRBV11-1,TRBJ2-1,NA,TGTGCCAGCAGCTTAGTCAGGGCGGGTGAGCAGTTCTTC,CASSLVRAGEQFF
NA,TRBV28,TRBJ2-7,NA,TGTGCCAGCAGTTCCCTGGGGGCCGCCGGATACTACGAGCAGTACTTC,CASSSLGAAGYYEQYF
NA,TRBV4-2,TRBJ1-3,NA,TGTGCCAGCAGCCAAGATCCTTTAGTCTCTGGAAACACCATATATTTT,CASSQDPLVSGNTIYF
TRBD1,TRBV27,TRBJ1-1,once,TGTGCCAGCAGTTTATCCAGGGGGGGGAACACTGAAGCTTTCTTT,CASSLSRGGNTEAFF
NA,TRBV5-8,TRBJ1-1,NA,TGTGCCAGCAGCTTTAAACGACAGGCCACTGAAGCTTTCTTT,CASSFKRQATEAFF
NA,TRBV6-5,TRBJ2-7,few,TGTGCCAGCCGCGACGGCCGGGGTGCTTCCTACGAGCAGTACTTC,CASRDGRGASYEQYF
TRBD2,TRBV30,TRBJ2-3,NA,TGTGCCTGGAGTATCCGACTAGCGGCTAGGGTGGATACGCAGTATTTT,CAWSIRLAARVDTQYF
TRBD1,TRBV4-3,TRBJ2-7,NA,TGCGCCAGCAGCCAGGGACAGGGGTTTTACGAGCAGTACTTC,CASSQGQGFYEQYF